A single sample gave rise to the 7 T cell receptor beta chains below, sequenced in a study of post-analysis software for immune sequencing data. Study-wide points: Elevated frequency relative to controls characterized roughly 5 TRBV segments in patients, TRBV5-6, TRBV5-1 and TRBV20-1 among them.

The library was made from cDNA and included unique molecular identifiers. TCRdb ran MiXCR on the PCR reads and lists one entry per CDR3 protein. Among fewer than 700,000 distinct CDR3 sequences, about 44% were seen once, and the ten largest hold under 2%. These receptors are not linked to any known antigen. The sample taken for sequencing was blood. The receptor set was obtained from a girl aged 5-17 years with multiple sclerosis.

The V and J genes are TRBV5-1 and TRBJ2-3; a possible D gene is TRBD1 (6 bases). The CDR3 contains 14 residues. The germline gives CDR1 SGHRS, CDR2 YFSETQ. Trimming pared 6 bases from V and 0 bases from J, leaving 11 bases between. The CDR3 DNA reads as TGCGCCAGCAAAGGGACACTTAGCACAGATACGCAGTATTTT. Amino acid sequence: CASKGTLSTDTQYF.

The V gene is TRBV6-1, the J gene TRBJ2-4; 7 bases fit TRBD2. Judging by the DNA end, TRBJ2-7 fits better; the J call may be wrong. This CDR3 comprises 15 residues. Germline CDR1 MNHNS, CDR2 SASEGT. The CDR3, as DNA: TGTGCCAGCAGTCCTTTTGGCGGGAGAAAACGCGAGCAGTACTTC. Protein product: CASSPFGGRKREQYF.

The CDR3 is CASSLDGGSNQPQHF. The CDR3 nucleotides read TGCGCCAGCAGCTTGGACGGGGGAAGCAATCAGCCCCAGCATTTT. The V gene is TRBV5-1, the J gene TRBJ1-5; D perhaps matches TRBD1 (5 bases). Trimming took off 0 bases at V and 1 base at J, with 8 bases between the two ends. The CDR3 covers 15 residues. Germline V gene lookup returns CDR1 SGHRS and CDR2 YFSETQ. The variable domain in full, with the rest retrieved from reference TRBV5-1 and TRBJ1-5, is KAGVTQTPRYLIKTRGQQVTLSCSPISGHRSVSWYQQTPGQGLQFLFEYFSETQRNKGNFPGRFSGRQFSNSRSEMNVSTLELGDSALYLCASSLDGGSNQPQHFGDGTRLSIL.

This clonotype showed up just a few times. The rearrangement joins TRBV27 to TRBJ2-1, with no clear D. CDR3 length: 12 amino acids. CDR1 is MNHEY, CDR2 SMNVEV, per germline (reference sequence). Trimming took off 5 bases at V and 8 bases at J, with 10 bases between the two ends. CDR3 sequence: CASSGRTDEQFF. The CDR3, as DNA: TGTGCCAGCAGTGGCCGAACCGATGAGCAGTTCTTC.

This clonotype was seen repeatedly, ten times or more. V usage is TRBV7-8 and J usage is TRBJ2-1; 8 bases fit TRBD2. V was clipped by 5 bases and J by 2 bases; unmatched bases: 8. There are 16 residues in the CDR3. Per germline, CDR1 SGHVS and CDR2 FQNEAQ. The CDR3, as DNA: TGTGCCAGCAGCGCCCAAGCGGGAGTAGCCTACAATGAGCAGTTCTTC. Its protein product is CASSAQAGVAYNEQFF. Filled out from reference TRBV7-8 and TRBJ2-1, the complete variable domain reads GAGVSQSPRYKVAKRGQDVALRCDPISGHVSLFWYQQALGQGPEFLTYFQNEAQLDKSGLPSDRFFAERPEGSVSTLKIQRTQQEDSAVYLCASSAQAGVAYNEQFFGPGTRLTVL.

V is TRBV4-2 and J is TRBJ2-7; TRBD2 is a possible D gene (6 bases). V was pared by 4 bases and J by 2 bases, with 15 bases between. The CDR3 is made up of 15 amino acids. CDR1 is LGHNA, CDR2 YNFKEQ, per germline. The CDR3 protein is CASSPTGTGTYEQYF. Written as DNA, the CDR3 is TGTGCCAGCAGCCCAACCGGGACTGGCACCTACGAGCAGTACTTC.

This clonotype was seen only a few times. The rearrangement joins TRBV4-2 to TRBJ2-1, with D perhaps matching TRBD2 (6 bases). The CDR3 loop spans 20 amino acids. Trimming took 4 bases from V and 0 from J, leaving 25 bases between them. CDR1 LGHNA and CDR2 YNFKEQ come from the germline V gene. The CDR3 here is CASSPYNSIVAESSYNEQFF. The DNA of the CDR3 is TGTGCCAGCAGCCCGTACAACTCGATTGTAGCGGAGAGCTCCTACAATGAGCAGTTCTTC.